This TCR beta chain emerged from a study of tumor-infiltrating lymphocytes in glioblastoma multiforme. The junction had 4 bases not matched to a gene; V was cut back by 2 bases and J by 5 bases. The CDR3 runs to 15 residues. From germline, CDR1 is GTSNPN and CDR2 SVGIG (reference sequence). A note on this clonotype: Its antigen is not known. Since no conserved phenylalanine or tryptophan closes the CDR3, a read error is the likely cause.

TCR beta libraries were built from RNA through three nested multiplex PCR rounds using modified ARM-PCR. No unique molecular identifiers were described for these TCRB libraries. TCRdb processed the multiplex PCR reads anew with MiXCR; each CDR3 protein has one entry. Of almost 20,000 distinct CDR3 sequences in the sample, 55% to 70% were seen once. Study observations and caveats: Functional subtype sorting of these T cells was not performed. Just one glioblastoma patient contributed to the TCR-mutation comparison. Clone frequencies may be distorted by unequal TCR transcripts per cell.

This clonotype originated in a male donor with glioblastoma. The specimen sequenced was peripheral blood. This chain joins TRBV30 and TRBJ2-3; 13 nucleotides match TRBD2. CDR3 amino acids: CAWSTLAGGIDTQYL. DNA for the CDR3: TGTGCCTGGAGTACACTAGCGGGAGGGATAGATACGCAGTATCTT.